The 10 T cell receptor beta chains below all came from one sample that was sequenced in a study of PD-1 blockade in mismatch repair-deficient tumors. The assay was immunoSEQ multiplex PCR, and TCRdb's table has in-frame clones only and misses some. The table includes approximately 110,000 clones, 60% to 85% detected once. The sequenced sample was peripheral blood, obtained roughly 13 months after starting pembrolizumab. The receptors shown here come from an adult with mismatch repair-deficient cancer.

This clone was detected only a few times. V and J are TRBV25-1 and TRBJ2-2; a possible D gene is TRBD2 (6 bases). CDR3 length: 15 residues. V lost 3 bases to trimming and J lost 7 bases, with 15 bases between them. Looked up from germline, CDR1 is MGHDK and CDR2 is SYGVNS. The CDR3 is CASSDVSSEYGELFF. In DNA, the CDR3 is TGTGCCAGCAGTGATGTGTCTAGCGAATACGGGGAGCTGTTTTTT.

The gene calls are TRBV5-1 and TRBJ2-7, with D possibly TRBD2 on 6 matching bases. The germline gives CDR1 SGHRS, CDR2 YFSETQ. The CDR3 contains 12 residues. The V end was cut by 4 bases, the J end by 7 bases, with 12 bases between. CDR3 sequence reads: CASSETGGEQYF. DNA for the CDR3: TGCGCCAGCAGCGAGACTGGGGGGGAGCAGTACTTC.

The chain uses TRBV5-6 and TRBJ1-2; perhaps TRBD1 as D (5 bases). CDR3 length: 15 amino acids. The germline CDR1 and CDR2 sequences are SGHDT and YYEEEE. Trimming shortened V by 4 bases and J by 4 bases, and 17 bases separated the two germline ends. The CDR3 loop reads CASSTQGGGSYGYTF. The CDR3 DNA is TGTGCCAGCAGCACCCAAGGTGGGGGGTCCTATGGCTACACCTTC.

The V and J genes are TRBV5-5 and TRBJ2-1; D may be TRBD2 (5 bases). V dropped 5 bases and J dropped 5 bases, with 17 bases sitting between them. The CDR3 runs 15 residues. CDR1 and CDR2 (germline): SGHKS, YYEKEE (reference sequence). The CDR3 loop is CASRFPYEGHNEQFF. CDR3 coding DNA: TGTGCCAGCAGGTTTCCTTACGAGGGCCACAATGAGCAGTTCTTC. Drawing the rest from reference TRBV5-5 and TRBJ2-1, the complete variable domain is DAGVTQSPTHLIKTRGQQVTLRCSPISGHKSVSWYQQVLGQGPQFIFQYYEKEERGRGNFPDRFSARQFPNYSSELNVNALLLGDSALYLCASRFPYEGHNEQFFGPGTRLTVL.

The V and J genes are TRBV13 and TRBJ2-7, with TRBD1 matching 7 bases. CDR3 length: 13 residues. Germline values: CDR1 PRHDT, CDR2 FYEKMQ (reference sequence). Trimming cost V 3 bases and J 2 bases; bases outside gene matches: 1. The CDR3 sequence: CASSLGQTYEQYF. The CDR3 nucleotides read TGTGCCAGCAGCTTGGGACAGACCTACGAGCAGTACTTC.

This rearrangement joins TRBV6-6 to TRBJ2-1, with D tentatively TRBD1 or TRBD2 (5 bases each). There are 12 residues in the CDR3. The germline V gene has CDR1 MNHNY and CDR2 SVGAGI (reference sequence). V lost 11 bases and J lost 8, with 16 bases in between. CDR3 amino acids: CASGAPRDEQFF. The CDR3 nucleotides are TGTGCCTCTGGGGCCCCGAGGGATGAGCAGTTCTTC.

The chain carries TRBV7-2 and TRBJ2-7; TRBD2 aligns across 8 bases. The CDR3 is 15 residues long. After removal of 2 bases from V and 5 bases from J, the junction contained 8 bases not matched to a gene. Germline V gene sequence: CDR1 SGHTA, CDR2 FQGNSA. The CDR3 DNA is TGTGCCAGCAGCTTACCGGGCGGGAGGAAGGACGAGCAGTACTTC. Translated, it gives CASSLPGGRKDEQYF.

This CDR3 is CASSWGDQPQHF. The DNA for the CDR3 is TGTGCCAGCAGCTGGGGAGATCAGCCCCAGCATTTT. J is TRBJ1-5 and V is TRBV5-8; D gene ambiguous. Trimming removed 3 bases at V and 5 bases at J, with 6 bases between. The germline CDR1 and CDR2 sequences are SGHTS and YDEGEE. The CDR3 covers 12 residues.

This clone occurred a few times. The rearrangement links TRBV19 to TRBJ2-2, with TRBD1 matching over 12 bases. Germline V lookup: CDR1 LNHDA, CDR2 SQIVND (reference sequence). The V segment lost 8 bases and the J segment 5 bases; nucleotides outside the gene matches: 9. This CDR3 has 16 amino acids. CDR3 DNA: TGTGCCAGTGGCTGGGGACAGGGGGCTTCTACCGGGGAGCTGTTTTTT. Protein product: CASGWGQGASTGELFF.

The chain recombines TRBV6-1 with TRBJ1-5; D unresolved. The CDR3 runs to 15 residues. Germline CDR1 and CDR2: MNHNS and SASEGT. The V and J ends lost 5 bases and 7 bases respectively, with 18 bases between them. CDR3 sequence (DNA): TGTGCCAGCAGTCCTCTGGGGAGGGATGGGCAGCCCCAGCATTTT. The encoded protein is CASSPLGRDGQPQHF.